What follows is one TCR beta chain and its context. Here immunoSEQ multiplex PCR was the method, and the copy in TCRdb shows in-frame clones only, minus some. This sample has approximately 88,000 clones, with 80% found just once. The data are from a study of blood T cell repertoires in COVID-19. At the level of the study: COVID-19 samples, acute and convalescent, were from the United States, Italy and Spain.

Germline trimming cut 7 bases from V and 8 bases from J; bases unmatched to any gene: 14. The CDR3 consists of 15 residues. Germline CDR1 reads SNHLY; CDR2 reads FYNNEI. The chain links TRBV2 to TRBJ2-1, with 7 bases lining up with TRBD2. Material: peripheral blood. This clonotype was sampled from a woman aged 80 or over with acute or convalescent COVID-19. The CDR3 reads CASTAGRASNDEQFF. The CDR3 DNA reads TGTGCCAGCACTGCGGGGAGGGCTAGTAACGATGAGCAGTTCTTC.